This T cell receptor (beta chain) was sequenced in a study of control samples from healthy donors and cancer patients. The germline V gene encodes CDR1 SNHLY and CDR2 FYNNEI. With V trimmed by 4 bases and J by 7 bases, 7 bases remained unmatched. The CDR3 has 15 amino acids. Assay: immunoSEQ multiplex PCR; the TCRdb copy retains only in-frame clones and omits some. Found here are some 130,000 clones, roughly 92% of them singletons; the top ten hold around 5.4%. This sequence joins TRBV2 and TRBJ1-6, with 7 positions matching TRBD1. The source of this sequence is a man aged 18 to 30 in good health. What was sequenced was blood. The CDR3 region is CASSVSLQGNSPLHF. DNA of the CDR3: TGTGCCAGCAGTGTATCTTTACAGGGGAATTCACCCCTCCACTTT.